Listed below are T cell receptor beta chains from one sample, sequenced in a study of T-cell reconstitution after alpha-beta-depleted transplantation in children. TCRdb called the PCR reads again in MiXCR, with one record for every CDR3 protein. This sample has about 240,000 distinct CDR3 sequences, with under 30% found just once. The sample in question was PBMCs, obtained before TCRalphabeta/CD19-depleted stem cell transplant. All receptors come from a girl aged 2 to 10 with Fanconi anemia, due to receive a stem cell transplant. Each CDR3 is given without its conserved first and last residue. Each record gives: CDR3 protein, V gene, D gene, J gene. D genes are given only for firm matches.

CDR3 protein: ASSVSGVQKLF; V gene: TRBV6-1; D gene: -; J gene: TRBJ1-4
CDR3 protein: ASSRLNPGNQPQH; V gene: TRBV23-1; D gene: -; J gene: TRBJ1-5
CDR3 protein: SVDRATSDEF; V gene: TRBV29-1; D gene: TRBD2; J gene: TRBJ2-1
CDR3 protein: ASSDGQASTDTQY; V gene: TRBV11-2; D gene: TRBD1; J gene: TRBJ2-3
CDR3 protein: SASPVNYGYT; V gene: TRBV20-1; D gene: -; J gene: TRBJ1-2
CDR3 protein: ASSLRESSYGYT; V gene: TRBV7-9; D gene: -; J gene: TRBJ1-2
CDR3 protein: ASSFSRVYEQY; V gene: TRBV12-3/TRBV12-4; D gene: -; J gene: TRBJ2-7
CDR3 protein: ASSHSRGDRKSDEQY; V gene: TRBV27; D gene: TRBD1; J gene: TRBJ2-7
CDR3 protein: AISGRQETQY; V gene: TRBV10-3; D gene: -; J gene: TRBJ2-5
CDR3 protein: ASSLLERRSYEQY; V gene: TRBV7-2; D gene: -; J gene: TRBJ2-7
CDR3 protein: ASSRRPNTEAF; V gene: TRBV3-1; D gene: -; J gene: TRBJ1-1
CDR3 protein: ASSSARGWDIQY; V gene: TRBV11-2; D gene: -; J gene: TRBJ2-4
CDR3 protein: ASSSDSPDTQY; V gene: TRBV12-3/TRBV12-4; D gene: -; J gene: TRBJ2-3
CDR3 protein: ASSLWRQASNSGELF; V gene: TRBV5-1; D gene: -; J gene: TRBJ2-2
CDR3 protein: ASSRAAGSSGNTIY; V gene: TRBV7-8; D gene: -; J gene: TRBJ1-3
CDR3 protein: ASNKEASGGVYEQY; V gene: TRBV7-2; D gene: TRBD2; J gene: TRBJ2-7
CDR3 protein: ASSPGTGWTGELF; V gene: TRBV11-2; D gene: TRBD1; J gene: TRBJ2-2
CDR3 protein: ASSVATGSQHEAF; V gene: TRBV28; D gene: TRBD1; J gene: TRBJ1-1
CDR3 protein: SAGGFEYEQY; V gene: TRBV29-1; D gene: -; J gene: TRBJ2-7
CDR3 protein: ASSFQYGYT; V gene: TRBV5-6; D gene: -; J gene: TRBJ1-2
CDR3 protein: ASSSTSGGLPANEQF; V gene: TRBV6-4; D gene: TRBD2; J gene: TRBJ2-1